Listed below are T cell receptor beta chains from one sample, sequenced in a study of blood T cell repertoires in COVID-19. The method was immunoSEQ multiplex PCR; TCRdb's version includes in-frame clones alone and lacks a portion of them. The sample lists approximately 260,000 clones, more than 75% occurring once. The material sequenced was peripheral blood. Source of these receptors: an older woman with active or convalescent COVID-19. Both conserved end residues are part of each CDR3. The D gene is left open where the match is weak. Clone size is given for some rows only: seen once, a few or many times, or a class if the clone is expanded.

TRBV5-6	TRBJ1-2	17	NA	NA	TGTGCCAGCAGCTTAGGCTTAGTCGCTCGGGAAGGCTATGGCTACACCTTC	CASSLGLVAREGYGYTF
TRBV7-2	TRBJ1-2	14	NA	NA	TGTGCCAGCAGCTTAGGGGGAGGAAACTATGGCTACACCTTC	CASSLGGGNYGYTF
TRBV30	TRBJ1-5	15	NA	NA	TGTGCCTGGAGTGTGGACAAGCATAGCAATCAGCCCCAGCATTTT	CAWSVDKHSNQPQHF
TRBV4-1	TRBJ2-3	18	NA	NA	TGCGCCAGCAGCCAAGAACATGTGAGGGGGGGGGACACAGATACGCAGTATTTT	CASSQEHVRGGDTDTQYF
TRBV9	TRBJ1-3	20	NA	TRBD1	TGTGCCAGCAGCGTAGCCCAGAGACCCCTAGGGACAGGGAGAGGAAACACCATATATTTT	CASSVAQRPLGTGRGNTIYF
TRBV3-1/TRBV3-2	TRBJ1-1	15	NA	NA	TGTGCCAGCAGCCGTCGACATTCTCCCAACACTGAAGCTTTCTTT	CASSRRHSPNTEAFF
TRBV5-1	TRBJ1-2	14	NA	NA	TGCGCCAGCAGCTTGGGCGGGGACGCCTATGGCTACACCTTC	CASSLGGDAYGYTF
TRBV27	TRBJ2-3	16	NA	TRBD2	TGTGCCAGCAGTTTAAGTCTGGCGGGGGGGCAAGATACGCAGTATTTT	CASSLSLAGGQDTQYF
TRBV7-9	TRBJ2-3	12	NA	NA	TGTGCCAGCAGGGCGGCCGCAGATACGCAGTATTTT	CASRAAADTQYF
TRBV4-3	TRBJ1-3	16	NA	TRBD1	TGCGCCAGCAGCCAAAGAGACAGGGGATTTGGAAACACCATATATTTT	CASSQRDRGFGNTIYF
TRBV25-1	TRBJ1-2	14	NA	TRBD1	TGTGCCAGCAGTGCGACAGGGTGGTACTATGGCTACACCTTC	CASSATGWYYGYTF
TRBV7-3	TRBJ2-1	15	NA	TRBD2	TGTGCCAGCAGCTTCCTCGCGGGAGCATACAATGAGCAGTTCTTC	CASSFLAGAYNEQFF
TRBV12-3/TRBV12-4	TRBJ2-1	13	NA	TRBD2	TGTGCCAGCAGTTTTGCGGGGGTCAATGAGCAGTTCTTC	CASSFAGVNEQFF
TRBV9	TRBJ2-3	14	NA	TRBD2	TGTGCCAGCAGCGTAGAGGCTAGCGGGGTCCCTCTGTATTTT	CASSVEASGVPLYF
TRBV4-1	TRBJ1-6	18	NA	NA	TGCGCCAGCAGCCAGAGGTTCCCGCAGACAGGCCGCAGGTCACCCCTCCACTTT	CASSQRFPQTGRRSPLHF
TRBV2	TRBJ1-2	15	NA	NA	TGTGCCAGCAGCGTTGACAGCCCGAACATCTATGGCTACACCTTC	CASSVDSPNIYGYTF
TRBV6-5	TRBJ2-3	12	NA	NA	TGTGCCAGCAGCCCCTCGGGAGATACGCAGTATTTT	CASSPSGDTQYF
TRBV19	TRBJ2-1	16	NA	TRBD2	TGTGCCAGTAGTCTGCGGGGGATCCGGGCCTACAATGAGCAGTTCTTC	CASSLRGIRAYNEQFF
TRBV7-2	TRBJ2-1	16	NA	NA	TGTGCCAGCAGCTTATCGGAGGGGTTCTTTGGGAATGAGCAGTTCTTC	CASSLSEGFFGNEQFF
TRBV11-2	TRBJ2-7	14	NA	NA	TGTGCCAGCAGCCGGCGGGCGGGACCGTGGGAGCAGTACTTC	CASSRRAGPWEQYF
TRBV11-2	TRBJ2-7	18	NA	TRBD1	TGTGCCAGCAGCCCCATTCGAAGGGACAGGGGAGTTCCTTACGAGCAGTACTTC	CASSPIRRDRGVPYEQYF
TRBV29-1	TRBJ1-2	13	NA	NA	TGCAGCGTTGGGGCCATCGGGGGCTATGGCTACACCTTC	CSVGAIGGYGYTF
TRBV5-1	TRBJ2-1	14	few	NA	TGCGCCAGCAGCCGAGGACAGTCCTACAATGAGCAGTTCTTC	CASSRGQSYNEQFF
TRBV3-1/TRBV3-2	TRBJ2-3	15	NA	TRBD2	TGTGCCAGCAGCCAATTCGGGGGGGCCTTAGATACGCAGTATTTT	CASSQFGGALDTQYF
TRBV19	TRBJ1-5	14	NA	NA	TGTGCCAGTAGTTCCGTGGTCATGAGGCAGCCCCAGCATTTT	CASSSVVMRQPQHF
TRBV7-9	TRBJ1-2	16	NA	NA	TGTGCCAGCAGCCCCCCACTGGGGGGGGCTAACTATGGCTACACCTTC	CASSPPLGGANYGYTF
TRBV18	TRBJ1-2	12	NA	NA	TGTGCCAGCTCACCTATCGGGGAAGGCTACACCTTC	CASSPIGEGYTF
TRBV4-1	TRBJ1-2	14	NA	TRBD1	TGCGCCAGCAGCCAGGTCGGACAGGGCTATGGCTACACCTTC	CASSQVGQGYGYTF
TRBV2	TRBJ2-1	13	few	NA	TGTGCCAGCAGTTCAGACAGCTACAATGAGCAGTTCTTC	CASSSDSYNEQFF
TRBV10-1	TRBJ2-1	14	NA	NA	TGCGCCAGCAGCAGACAGGCCACGGACTATGAGCAGTTCTTC	CASSRQATDYEQFF
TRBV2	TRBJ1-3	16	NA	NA	TGTGCCAGCAGTGATCTTGGGGCCAGGATGGGAAACACCATATATTTT	CASSDLGARMGNTIYF
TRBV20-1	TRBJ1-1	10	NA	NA	TGCAGTGCTAGACAGTATGAAGCTTTCTTT	CSARQYEAFF
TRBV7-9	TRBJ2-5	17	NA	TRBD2	TGTGCCAGCAGCTTAGCTGGGACTAGCGGGGGGGAAGAGACCCAGTACTTC	CASSLAGTSGGEETQYF
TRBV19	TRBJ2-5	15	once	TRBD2	TGTGCCAGTAGTAGCTTAGCGGGGATGCGGGAGACCCAGTACTTC	CASSSLAGMRETQYF
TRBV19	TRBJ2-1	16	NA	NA	TGTGCCAGTAGTAGCGGGACGGCGAGCTCCTACAATGAGCAGTTCTTC	CASSSGTASSYNEQFF
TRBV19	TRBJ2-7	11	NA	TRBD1	TGTGCCAGGGACAGGGCCTACGAGCAGTACTTC	CARDRAYEQYF
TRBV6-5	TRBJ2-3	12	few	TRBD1	TGTGCCAGCAGTCCGGGACAGAATACGCAGTATTTT	CASSPGQNTQYF
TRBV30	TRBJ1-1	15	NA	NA	TGTGCCTGGAGACGGACAGACCTCATGAACACTGAAGCTTTCTTT	CAWRRTDLMNTEAFF
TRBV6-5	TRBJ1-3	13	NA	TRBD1	TGTGCCAGTAGGGGGCTGGAAGGAAACACCATATATTTT	CASRGLEGNTIYF
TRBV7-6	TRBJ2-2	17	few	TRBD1	TGTGCCAGCAGCTTACAACAGGGGTACGGGGACACCGGGGAGCTGTTTTTT	CASSLQQGYGDTGELFF
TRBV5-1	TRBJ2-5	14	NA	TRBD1	TGCGCCAGCAGCGGGACAGGGTACCAAGAGACCCAGTACTTC	CASSGTGYQETQYF
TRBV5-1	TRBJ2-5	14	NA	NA	TGCGCCAGCAGCCGATATAGCGGCCAAGAGACCCAGTACTTC	CASSRYSGQETQYF
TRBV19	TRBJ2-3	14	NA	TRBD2	TGTGCCAGTAGGACTAGCGGGGGACGGAATACGCAGTATTTT	CASRTSGGRNTQYF
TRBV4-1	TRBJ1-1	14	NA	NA	TGCGCCAGCAGCCAAGAGGGGGGGCCCACTGAAGCTTTCTTT	CASSQEGGPTEAFF
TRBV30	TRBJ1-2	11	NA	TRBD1	TGTGCCTGGGTGGGACAGGGGTCCTACACCTTC	CAWVGQGSYTF
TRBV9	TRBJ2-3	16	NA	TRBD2	TGTGCCAGCAGCTCCCTAGCGGGGTCCAGCACAGATACGCAGTATTTT	CASSSLAGSSTDTQYF
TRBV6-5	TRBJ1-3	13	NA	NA	TGTGCCAGCAGTTCTGGGCCTGGAAACACCATATATTTT	CASSSGPGNTIYF
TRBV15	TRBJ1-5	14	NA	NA	TGTGCCACCAGCAGGCAGGGTGGCAATCAGCCCCAGCATTTT	CATSRQGGNQPQHF
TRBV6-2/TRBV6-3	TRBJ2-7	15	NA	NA	TGTGCCAGCAGTTACGGTTCAGGATTGTCCTACGAGCAGTACTTC	CASSYGSGLSYEQYF
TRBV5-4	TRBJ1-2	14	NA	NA	TGTGCCAGCAGCCTAGACGGCGGGGCGTATGGCTACACCTTC	CASSLDGGAYGYTF
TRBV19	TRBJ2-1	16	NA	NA	TGTGCCAGTAGTATAGATCCGTGGGGGCCCTACAATGAGCAGTTCTTC	CASSIDPWGPYNEQFF
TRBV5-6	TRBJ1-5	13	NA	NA	TGTGCCAGCAGCCCCGCAGGGTTGCAGCCCCAGCATTTT	CASSPAGLQPQHF
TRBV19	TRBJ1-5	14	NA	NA	TGTGCCACCGCCCCCGGGGGTAGCAATCAGCCCCAGCATTTT	CATAPGGSNQPQHF
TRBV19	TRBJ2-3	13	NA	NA	TGTGCCAGTAGTACTCGACTAGCAGATACGCAGTATTTT	CASSTRLADTQYF
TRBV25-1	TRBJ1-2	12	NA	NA	TGTGCCAGCAGACAATCCTCGGGGGGCTACACCTTC	CASRQSSGGYTF